Listed below are T cell receptor beta chains from one sample, sequenced in a study of T-cell reconstitution after alpha-beta-depleted transplantation in children. Using its own MiXCR run on the PCR reads, TCRdb lists one record per CDR3 protein. Of around 100,000 distinct CDR3 sequences listed, under 7% are singletons. This sample comprised PBMCs, mostly from graft donor cells, obtained 60 days after TCRalphabeta/CD19-depleted stem cell transplant. The receptors stem from a female patient under 10 years old who had a stem cell transplant for Fanconi anemia, so the T cells may come from the graft donor. Both conserved end residues are part of each CDR3. Each record gives: D gene, J gene, clone size, V gene, CDR3 protein, CDR3 DNA. D genes are given only for firm matches. Size values are once, few and many counts, or a class for expanded clones, and some rows have none.

D: -; J: TRBJ2-7; size: many; V: TRBV6-5; CDR3: CASSYSIVFYEQYF; DNA: TGTGCCAGCAGTTACTCGATAGTTTTCTACGAGCAGTACTTC
D: -; J: TRBJ2-7; size: many; V: TRBV28; CDR3: CASSLGIGYEQYF; DNA: TGTGCCAGCAGTTTAGGGATCGGATACGAGCAGTACTTC
D: -; J: TRBJ2-3; size: large; V: TRBV10-2; CDR3: CASSPAGVPSDTQYF; DNA: TGCGCCAGCAGCCCCGCAGGGGTGCCGTCAGATACGCAGTATTTT
D: -; J: TRBJ1-6; size: many; V: TRBV7-6; CDR3: CASSPTPPRSSYNSPLHF; DNA: TGTGCCAGCAGCCCTACTCCTCCACGGAGCTCCTATAATTCACCCCTCCACTTT
D: -; J: TRBJ2-2; size: many; V: TRBV3-1; CDR3: CASSLLDGTTGELFF; DNA: TGTGCCAGCAGCCTTCTGGACGGAACCACCGGGGAGCTGTTTTTT
D: -; J: TRBJ1-6; size: many; V: TRBV12-3/TRBV12-4; CDR3: CASSLYGDGPNSPLHF; DNA: TGTGCCAGCAGTTTATATGGCGACGGCCCTAATTCACCCCTCCACTTT
D: -; J: TRBJ2-5; size: many; V: TRBV28; CDR3: CASSHTAPRQETQYF; DNA: TGTGCCAGCAGTCACACGGCGCCTCGGCAAGAGACCCAGTACTTC
D: -; J: TRBJ2-1; size: -; V: TRBV11-2; CDR3: CASTDYPGRNEQFF; DNA: TGTGCCAGCACCGATTATCCGGGTCGCAATGAGCAGTTCTTC
D: -; J: TRBJ1-3; size: -; V: TRBV5-1; CDR3: CASSSQADSGNTIYF; DNA: TGCGCCAGCAGCTCACAGGCAGACTCTGGAAACACCATATATTTT
D: TRBD1; J: TRBJ1-2; size: few; V: TRBV20-1; CDR3: CSARNRQGEGGYTF; DNA: TGCAGTGCTAGAAACAGACAGGGGGAGGGTGGCTACACCTTC
D: -; J: TRBJ2-1; size: many; V: TRBV11-2; CDR3: CASSYSSYNEQFF; DNA: TGTGCCAGCAGCTATTCCTCCTACAATGAGCAGTTCTTC
D: TRBD2; J: TRBJ2-7; size: many; V: TRBV28; CDR3: CASSQLGLAGSYEQYF; DNA: TGTGCCAGCAGCCAGCTGGGGCTAGCGGGTTCCTACGAGCAGTACTTC
D: TRBD2; J: TRBJ2-3; size: many; V: TRBV6-5; CDR3: CASSYRLIAGGTDTQYF; DNA: TGTGCCAGCAGTTATCGCCTTATCGCGGGGGGCACAGATACGCAGTATTTT
D: -; J: TRBJ2-1; size: -; V: TRBV25-1; CDR3: CASSSGAYNEQFF; DNA: TGTGCCAGCAGTTCCGGGGCCTACAATGAGCAGTTCTTC
D: -; J: TRBJ1-2; size: -; V: TRBV5-8; CDR3: CASSFFLGAGGYTF; DNA: TGTGCCAGCAGCTTTTTCCTAGGGGCGGGTGGCTACACCTTC
D: -; J: TRBJ2-1; size: many; V: TRBV20-1; CDR3: CSARDWRVGVSYNEQFF; DNA: TGCAGTGCTAGAGATTGGAGGGTGGGGGTCTCCTACAATGAGCAGTTCTTC
D: TRBD1; J: TRBJ1-2; size: few; V: TRBV7-2; CDR3: CASNRDRRYGYTF; DNA: TGTGCCAGCAACCGGGACAGAAGATATGGCTACACCTTC
D: -; J: TRBJ2-1; size: many; V: TRBV29-1; CDR3: CSVDPTINNEQFF; DNA: TGCAGCGTTGACCCAACAATCAACAATGAGCAGTTCTTC
D: TRBD2; J: TRBJ2-1; size: many; V: TRBV5-1; CDR3: CASSLALLAGGPRGDNEQFF; DNA: TGCGCCAGCAGCTTGGCCCTACTAGCGGGAGGGCCGAGGGGCGACAATGAGCAGTTCTTC
D: -; J: TRBJ1-1; size: many; V: TRBV21-1; CDR3: CASSKTFGQVTEAFF; DNA: TGTGCCAGCAGCAAAACCTTTGGACAGGTCACTGAAGCTTTCTTT
D: TRBD1; J: TRBJ2-3; size: many; V: TRBV20-1; CDR3: CSAPQGADTQYF; DNA: TGCAGTGCTCCCCAGGGGGCTGATACGCAGTATTTT
D: -; J: TRBJ2-5; size: many; V: TRBV25-1; CDR3: CASSEPRAEETQYF; DNA: TGTGCCAGCAGTGAACCCCGAGCGGAAGAGACCCAGTACTTC
D: -; J: TRBJ2-4; size: -; V: TRBV19; CDR3: CASSKDQGGKNIQYF; DNA: TGTGCCAGTAGTAAGGATCAGGGGGGCAAAAACATTCAGTACTTC
D: TRBD2; J: TRBJ2-3; size: few; V: TRBV20-1; CDR3: CSARDKAGATSGTDTQYF; DNA: TGCAGTGCTAGAGATAAAGCGGGGGCTACCTCGGGCACAGATACGCAGTATTTT
D: -; J: TRBJ2-7; size: many; V: TRBV28; CDR3: CASEPGGQIPYEQYF; DNA: TGTGCCAGCGAGCCGGGGGGCCAAATCCCCTACGAGCAGTACTTC
D: TRBD1; J: TRBJ2-3; size: few; V: TRBV29-1; CDR3: CSAAKGTGGTDTQYF; DNA: TGCAGCGCCGCAAAAGGGACAGGGGGCACAGATACGCAGTATTTT
D: -; J: TRBJ2-2; size: many; V: TRBV5-1; CDR3: CASSLASTREYTGELFF; DNA: TGCGCCAGCAGCTTGGCTTCGACTAGAGAGTACACCGGGGAGCTGTTTTTT
D: -; J: TRBJ2-6; size: many; V: TRBV5-1; CDR3: CASSLGGPTGANVLTF; DNA: TGCGCCAGCAGCTTGGGAGGGCCGACTGGGGCCAACGTCCTGACTTTC
D: -; J: TRBJ2-3; size: many; V: TRBV27; CDR3: CASSLLRDSIVDTQYF; DNA: TGTGCCAGCAGCCTCCTCCGGGACTCCATCGTAGATACGCAGTATTTT
D: -; J: TRBJ2-5; size: many; V: TRBV12-3/TRBV12-4; CDR3: CASTRNAGGQQETQYF; DNA: TGTGCCAGCACCCGCAACGCCGGTGGGCAGCAAGAGACCCAGTACTTC
D: TRBD2; J: TRBJ2-7; size: many; V: TRBV27; CDR3: CASSWTPGLADYEQYF; DNA: TGTGCCAGCAGTTGGACCCCAGGACTAGCGGACTACGAGCAGTACTTC
D: TRBD2; J: TRBJ2-3; size: many; V: TRBV29-1; CDR3: CSASGSGTDTQYF; DNA: TGCAGCGCTAGCGGGAGTGGGACAGATACGCAGTATTTT
D: -; J: TRBJ1-5; size: -; V: TRBV7-2; CDR3: CASSLQGLGNQPQHF; DNA: TGTGCCAGCAGCTTACAAGGTTTGGGCAATCAGCCCCAGCATTTT
D: -; J: TRBJ2-2; size: -; V: TRBV11-3; CDR3: CASSRTSNTGELFF; DNA: TGTGCCAGCAGCCGCACCTCGAACACCGGGGAGCTGTTTTTT
D: TRBD1; J: TRBJ2-7; size: many; V: TRBV28; CDR3: CASSWTGDLYEQYF; DNA: TGTGCCAGCAGCTGGACAGGGGATCTGTACGAGCAGTACTTC
D: -; J: TRBJ2-3; size: -; V: TRBV5-5; CDR3: CASSAPPPDTQYF; DNA: TGTGCCAGCTCGGCCCCACCGCCAGATACGCAGTATTTT
D: TRBD2; J: TRBJ2-2; size: many; V: TRBV6-1; CDR3: CASKGLAGATGELFF; DNA: TGTGCCAGCAAGGGACTAGCGGGAGCCACCGGGGAGCTGTTTTTT
D: -; J: TRBJ2-5; size: few; V: TRBV7-7; CDR3: CASSLAGWETQYF; DNA: TGTGCCAGCAGCTTAGCAGGATGGGAGACCCAGTACTTC
D: -; J: TRBJ2-7; size: many; V: TRBV11-2; CDR3: CASSRYLGGLNYEQYF; DNA: TGTGCCAGCAGCCGTTACCTCGGGGGCCTGAACTACGAGCAGTACTTC
D: -; J: TRBJ1-2; size: -; V: TRBV2; CDR3: CASSEYRTVEYNSYTF; DNA: TGTGCCAGCAGTGAATATAGGACAGTGGAGTATAATAGCTACACCTTC
D: -; J: TRBJ2-1; size: few; V: TRBV7-2; CDR3: CASSATARLNKQFF; DNA: TGTGCCAGCAGCGCGACTGCTCGCCTCAATAAGCAGTTCTTC
D: -; J: TRBJ2-7; size: few; V: TRBV5-1; CDR3: CASSFQGDPGYEQYF; DNA: TGCGCCAGCAGCTTCCAGGGAGATCCCGGATACGAGCAGTACTTC
D: TRBD1; J: TRBJ2-2; size: many; V: TRBV7-9; CDR3: CASSWGQTNTGELFF; DNA: TGTGCCAGCAGCTGGGGACAGACGAACACCGGGGAGCTGTTTTTT
D: TRBD1; J: TRBJ1-4; size: many; V: TRBV7-8; CDR3: CASSPESRGLEKLFF; DNA: TGTGCCAGCAGCCCCGAGTCCAGGGGGCTTGAAAAACTGTTTTTT
D: -; J: TRBJ2-5; size: many; V: TRBV5-5; CDR3: CASSLDGAWETQYF; DNA: TGTGCCAGCAGCTTGGATGGAGCTTGGGAGACCCAGTACTTC
D: -; J: TRBJ2-5; size: -; V: TRBV7-9; CDR3: CASSRRQGRGTQYF; DNA: TGTGCCAGCAGCCGGCGCCAGGGGAGGGGGACCCAGTACTTC
D: -; J: TRBJ2-3; size: many; V: TRBV6-1; CDR3: CASRNTRPFTDTQYF; DNA: TGTGCCAGCAGAAACACAAGACCCTTCACAGATACGCAGTATTTT
D: -; J: TRBJ2-7; size: many; V: TRBV15; CDR3: CATSRVFAGALVGGYEQYF; DNA: TGTGCCACCAGCAGGGTTTTTGCTGGAGCTCTCGTCGGGGGCTACGAGCAGTACTTC
D: -; J: TRBJ2-3; size: many; V: TRBV20-1; CDR3: CSARDHHAWLTTDTQYF; DNA: TGCAGTGCTAGAGATCACCACGCCTGGCTTACCACAGATACGCAGTATTTT
D: -; J: TRBJ2-7; size: many; V: TRBV18; CDR3: CASSPMYRGGYEQYF; DNA: TGTGCCAGCTCACCAATGTACAGGGGAGGCTACGAGCAGTACTTC
D: TRBD1; J: TRBJ1-2; size: -; V: TRBV5-1; CDR3: CASSLGQGANPYYGYTF; DNA: TGCGCCAGCAGCTTGGGCCAGGGGGCGAATCCTTACTATGGCTACACCTTC
D: -; J: TRBJ2-7; size: many; V: TRBV2; CDR3: CASSGWSSAYEQYF; DNA: TGTGCCAGCAGTGGGTGGTCTTCAGCCTACGAGCAGTACTTC
D: -; J: TRBJ2-1; size: many; V: TRBV12-3/TRBV12-4; CDR3: CASSSHLQGWGEQFF; DNA: TGTGCCAGCAGTTCGCACTTACAGGGTTGGGGTGAGCAGTTCTTC